In its sample, the clone carrying this T cell receptor (beta chain) was seen a few times. This entry belongs to a study of T-cell memory formation after mild COVID-19. V gave up 5 bases and J gave up 4 bases, with 11 bases separating them. Germline V gene sequence: CDR1 SGHTA, CDR2 FQGNSA. The CDR3 runs to 14 residues. After 5'RACE with constant-segment primers, TCR alpha and TCR beta cDNA libraries carrying sample barcodes and UMIs were obtained. TCRdb used MiXCR to reprocess the 5' RACE reads, holding one entry per CDR3 protein. The sample holds approximately 480,000 distinct CDR3 sequences, over 15% seen once.

The sequenced material came from PBMCs or a T cell subset sorted from them (not recorded which). This sequence joins TRBV7-2 and TRBJ2-2; D could derive from TRBD1 or TRBD2 (5 bases each). The receptor was isolated from an adult woman who had mild COVID-19 (a few samples of this study predate the infection). Cell type and time point are not known. The DNA of the CDR3 is TGTGCCAGCAGCCTCGGGACGGCCACCGGGGAGCTGTTTTTT. This codes for CASSLGTATGELFF.